What follows are 32 T cell receptor beta chains derived from one specimen sequenced in a study of T cell responses to AZD1222 COVID-19 vaccine. Clones were read by immunoSEQ multiplex PCR, and TCRdb kept only the in-frame ones, dropping some. The sample shows more than 150,000 clones, just over 85% of them seen only once. This sample comprised peripheral blood, obtained on day 0 of AZD1222 vaccination. The receptors here all came from an adult in good health.

This clone was observed a single time. The chain employs TRBV5-1 and TRBJ2-1; D unresolved. The CDR3 runs 15 residues. V was clipped by 0 bases and J by 1 base, with 8 bases between them. CDR1 and CDR2 from the germline V gene are SGHRS and YFSETQ. CDR3 amino acids: CASSLAAQSYNEQFF. The CDR3 nucleotides read TGCGCCAGCAGCTTGGCAGCGCAGTCCTACAATGAGCAGTTCTTC.

This clone was seen a handful of times. The sample contains more than one DNA sequence encoding this CDR3. The rearrangement links TRBV27 to TRBJ2-7; tentatively, D is TRBD1 (6 bases). Trimming took 4 bases from V and 0 from J, leaving 10 bases between them. In germline, CDR1 is MNHEY, CDR2 SMNVEV (reference sequence). This CDR3 is built from 14 residues. In DNA, the CDR3 is TGTGCCAGCAGTTCCGACAGGCGCTCCTACGAGCAGTACTTC. This encodes CASSSDRRSYEQYF.

This chain uses TRBV2 with TRBJ2-2; possibly TRBD2 for D (6 bases). The CDR3 runs to 16 residues. Germline CDR1 is SNHLY and CDR2 is FYNNEI. Deletions cut 3 bases from V and 2 bases from J, with 13 bases between. This CDR3 is CASSDWGGKNTGELFF. The CDR3 bases are TGTGCCAGCAGTGATTGGGGCGGGAAAAACACCGGGGAGCTGTTTTTT.

This chain connects TRBV6-2 or TRBV6-3 to TRBJ2-2; tentative D call: TRBD1 (6 bases). This CDR3 has 16 residues. Trimming removed 6 bases at V and 3 bases at J, with 17 bases between. Germline V CDR1 and CDR2: MNHEY, SVGEGT. The CDR3 protein is CASSRDIMVHTGELFF. CDR3 DNA sequence: TGTGCCAGCAGCAGGGACATTATGGTACACACCGGGGAGCTGTTTTTT.

The chain links TRBV28 to TRBJ2-7, with 8 bases lining up with TRBD2. Trimming cost V 5 bases and J 0 bases; bases outside gene matches: 9. CDR1 is MDHEN and CDR2 is SYDVKM in the germline V gene. This CDR3 is built from 16 residues. Written as DNA, the CDR3 is TGTGCCAGCAGTCCCCGGACTGGGACTAGCTCCTACGAGCAGTACTTC. Amino acid sequence: CASSPRTGTSSYEQYF.

The rearrangement uses TRBV7-3 and TRBJ1-4; D unclear. Germline assignment: CDR1 SGHTA and CDR2 FQGTGA. The ends were cut back, 1 base at V and 1 base at J, with 10 bases in the middle. The CDR3 totals 16 residues. In nucleotides, the CDR3 is TGTGCCAGCAGCTTAAGACAAGCGGGAACTAATGAAAAACTGTTTTTT. Residues: CASSLRQAGTNEKLFF.

V usage is TRBV2 and J usage is TRBJ1-2; 7 bases fit TRBD1. Losses at the gene ends were 7 bases for V and 12 bases for J; bases not matched to a gene: 11. The length of the CDR3 is 12 residues. Germline V gives CDR1 SNHLY, CDR2 FYNNEI. DNA for the CDR3: TGTGCCAGCAATGTGGGACAGCAGGTGAACACCTTC. It is translated as CASNVGQQVNTF.

This rearrangement joins TRBV2 to TRBJ1-3; D is undetermined. Germline loops: CDR1 SNHLY, CDR2 FYNNEI. The V end was cut by 7 bases, the J end by 4 bases, with 17 bases between. The CDR3 sequence is 15 residues long. The CDR3, as DNA: TGTGCCAGCACCGGACGGCCAGTCAGAGGAAACACCATATATTTT. Amino acid sequence: CASTGRPVRGNTIYF.

This chain connects TRBV3-1 (or the pseudogene TRBV3-2) to TRBJ2-1; D might be TRBD2 (6 bases). The CDR3 totals 11 residues. Germline CDR1 reads LGHDT; CDR2 reads YNNKEL (reference sequence). V was shortened by 8 bases and J by 9 bases, with 11 bases between the two germline ends. Written as DNA, the CDR3 is TGTGCCAGCGGGACTTGGGGTGAGCAGTTCTTC. Translated: CASGTWGEQFF.

The genes are TRBV10-3 and TRBJ2-1, with TRBD2 matching 14 bases. The V segment lost 7 bases and the J segment 0 bases; nucleotides outside the gene matches: 11. This CDR3 comprises 19 residues. Germline CDR1 and CDR2: ENHRY and SYGVKD. The CDR3 region has the DNA TGTGCCATCAATGGCGTCGGGACTAGCGGGAGAACCTCCTACAATGAGCAGTTCTTC. Its protein is CAINGVGTSGRTSYNEQFF.

This chain connects TRBV5-1 to TRBJ1-1; no definite D call. CDR1 is SGHRS and CDR2 is YFSETQ in the germline V gene. V lost 2 bases and J 0 bases, leaving 8 bases between the germline ends. This CDR3 comprises 14 residues. The CDR3 DNA reads as TGCGCCAGCAGCTTAGGAGGAATGAACACTGAAGCTTTCTTT. Translated, it gives CASSLGGMNTEAFF.

The chain joins TRBV4-1 to TRBJ1-1; D possibly corresponds to TRBD1 (6 bases). V lost 1 base to trimming and J lost 6 bases, with 12 bases between them. CDR1 and CDR2 (germline): MGHRA, YSYEKL. The CDR3 extends over 14 amino acids. DNA of the CDR3: TGCGCCAGCAGCCAAGTCCCAGGGGCTGCTGAAGCTTTCTTT. This gives the protein CASSQVPGAAEAFF.

This chain's CDR3 is CASSYGSGLLSYEQYF. In nucleotides, the CDR3 is TGTGCCAGCAGTTACGGGTCGGGACTTCTATCCTACGAGCAGTACTTC. The chain links TRBV6-5 to TRBJ2-7, with D tentatively TRBD2 (6 bases). The length of the CDR3 is 16 residues. Germline assignment: CDR1 MNHEY and CDR2 SVGAGI. V was cut by 2 bases and J by 1 base, with 15 bases left in between.

The chain couples TRBV9 to TRBJ2-7; D tentatively reads TRBD1 or TRBD2 (7 bases each). The CDR3 loop spans 15 amino acids. Between the trimmed V and J ends, which lost 4 bases and 2 bases, there was a span of 16 bases. Germline CDR1 SGDLS, CDR2 YYNGEE. CDR3 coding DNA: TGTGCCAGCAGCCCCCCAGGGGGGGGCCCCTACGAGCAGTACTTC. Translated, it gives CASSPPGGGPYEQYF.

This rearrangement joins TRBV7-9 to TRBJ2-7; 9 nucleotides match TRBD2. The CDR3 consists of 17 residues. Trimming removed 3 bases from V and 2 bases from J; junction bases left unmatched: 11. Looked up from germline, CDR1 is SEHNR and CDR2 is FQNEAQ (reference sequence). The CDR3 loop is CASSFRGSGGPPYEQYF. CDR3 nucleotides: TGTGCCAGCAGCTTCCGCGGTAGCGGGGGCCCTCCCTACGAGCAGTACTTC.

The gene calls are TRBV6-5 and TRBJ2-1; 9 positions match TRBD1. CDR3 size: 16 residues. CDR1 is MNHEY and CDR2 is SVGAGI in the germline V gene. V lost 3 bases and J lost 4; bases outside the gene matches: 7. CDR3 protein: CASSYGPGQGYNEQFF. The CDR3 DNA follows: TGTGCCAGCAGTTATGGGCCGGGACAGGGATACAATGAGCAGTTCTTC.

The CDR3 loop reads CASSLEGGLAGTEQYF. The CDR3 coding sequence is TGTGCCAGCAGCTTAGAAGGGGGACTAGCGGGAACCGAGCAGTACTTC. The J gene is TRBJ2-7, the V gene TRBV7-2; TRBD2 aligns across 13 bases. Trimming removed 1 base from V and 6 bases from J; junction bases left unmatched: 6. From germline, CDR1 is SGHTA and CDR2 FQGNSA. The length of the CDR3 is 16 residues. Full variable domain (remainder filled in from reference TRBV7-2 and TRBJ2-7): GAGVSQSPSNKVTEKGKDVELRCDPISGHTALYWYRQSLGQGLEFLIYFQGNSAPDKSGLPSDRFSAERTGGSVSTLTIQRTQQEDSAVYLCASSLEGGLAGTEQYFGPGTRLTVT.

This chain joins TRBV4-2 and TRBJ1-1; D is ambiguous. The CDR3 extends over 13 amino acids. V shed 4 bases and J shed 5 bases, with 11 bases lying between them. From germline, CDR1 is LGHNA and CDR2 YNFKEQ. The CDR3 DNA sequence: TGTGCCAGCAGCCCCACCGAGGGTACTGAAGCTTTCTTT. Its protein product is CASSPTEGTEAFF.

The chain recombines TRBV9 with TRBJ1-1; D possibly corresponds to TRBD1 (6 bases). Germline V gene data show CDR1 as SGDLS and CDR2 as YYNGEE. V shed 4 bases and J shed 5 bases, with 15 bases lying between them. The CDR3 loop spans 14 amino acids. The CDR3 spells CASSSSGEVTEAFF. In nucleotides, the CDR3 is TGTGCCAGCAGCAGCTCAGGGGAGGTGACTGAAGCTTTCTTT.

This chain links TRBV18 with TRBJ1-6; the D gene is possibly TRBD1 (5 bases). V gave up 6 bases and J gave up 0 bases, with 12 bases separating them. Germline V CDR1 and CDR2: KGHSH, LQKENI. The CDR3 sequence is 16 residues long. Here the CDR3 DNA reads TGTGCCAGCTCTACGACAGTGCACTCCTATAATTCACCCCTCCACTTT. Protein: CASSTTVHSYNSPLHF.

The rearrangement joins TRBV7-9 to TRBJ2-1; D is ambiguous. Trimming pared 5 bases from V and 3 bases from J, leaving 14 bases between. Germline CDR1 is SEHNR and CDR2 is FQNEAQ (reference sequence). The CDR3 consists of 15 residues. CDR3 loop: CASSQVGSNYNEQFF. CDR3 bases: TGTGCCAGCAGCCAGGTCGGGTCTAACTACAATGAGCAGTTCTTC.

J is TRBJ1-2 and V is TRBV18, with D maybe TRBD1 (5 bases). The V end lost 6 bases, the J end lost 0 bases, and 8 bases lay between the germline ends. This CDR3 spans 13 amino acids. Germline CDR1 KGHSH, CDR2 LQKENI. CDR3 in amino acids: CASSGESNYGYTF. In nucleotides, the CDR3 is TGTGCCAGCTCGGGGGAATCTAACTATGGCTACACCTTC.

The chain is built from TRBV4-2 and TRBJ2-5; TRBD2 might be the D (5 bases). Trimming cost V 4 bases and J 5 bases, with 11 bases left between them. Germline CDR1 reads LGHNA; CDR2 reads YNFKEQ. This CDR3 is built from 13 residues. This CDR3 is CASSPTRAETQYF. CDR3 nucleotides: TGTGCCAGCAGCCCAACTAGAGCCGAGACCCAGTACTTC.

This clone came up once. V gene TRBV27 combines with J gene TRBJ1-1; tentative D call: TRBD1 (5 bases). V was cut by 4 bases and J by 0 bases, with 9 bases left in between. The CDR3 length is 14 residues. Germline CDR1 MNHEY, CDR2 SMNVEV (reference sequence). CDR3 protein: CASSYRSMNTEAFF. The CDR3 coding sequence is TGTGCCAGCAGTTACAGGAGTATGAACACTGAAGCTTTCTTT.

This chain uses TRBV6-2 or TRBV6-3 with TRBJ2-7; D unresolved. Germline V gene data show CDR1 as MNHEY and CDR2 as SVGEGT. The CDR3 runs 13 residues. V was shortened by 2 bases and J by 0 bases, with 5 bases between the two germline ends. In DNA form, the CDR3 reads TGTGCCAGCAGTTACCGGCTCTCCTACGAGCAGTACTTC. This sequence encodes CASSYRLSYEQYF.

This sequence joins TRBV3-1 (or the pseudogene TRBV3-2) and TRBJ2-1, with D possibly TRBD2 on 6 matching bases. CDR1 and CDR2 (germline): LGHDT, YNNKEL (reference sequence). V was trimmed by 1 base and J by 0 bases, leaving 13 bases between them. The CDR3 contains 17 residues. The CDR3 protein is CASSQGKRASSYNEQFF. The CDR3 nucleotides read TGTGCCAGCAGCCAAGGTAAGCGGGCGAGCTCCTACAATGAGCAGTTCTTC.

J is TRBJ1-5 and V is TRBV19; D not resolved. The CDR3 length is 14 residues. Germline V lookup: CDR1 LNHDA, CDR2 SQIVND (reference sequence). Trimming removed 7 bases from V and 1 base from J, with 11 bases in between. Here the CDR3 reads CASKVEFSNQPQHF. CDR3 coding DNA: TGTGCCAGTAAGGTCGAGTTCAGCAATCAGCCCCAGCATTTT.

This rearrangement joins TRBV3-1 (or the pseudogene TRBV3-2) to TRBJ1-5; no clear D gene. Trimming left V 6 bases short and J 2 bases short, with 5 bases between. The CDR3 spans 12 residues. From germline, CDR1 is LGHDT and CDR2 YNNKEL (reference sequence). The CDR3 coding sequence is TGTGCCAGCAGTATGGGCAATCAGCCCCAGCATTTT. Amino acids: CASSMGNQPQHF.

The genes are TRBV19 and TRBJ1-6; TRBD1 is a possible D gene (5 bases). V lost 8 bases and J lost 2, with 19 bases in between. The CDR3 spans 17 residues. Germline V gene lookup returns CDR1 LNHDA and CDR2 SQIVND (reference sequence). The CDR3 DNA is TGTGCCAGTCAAACAACGGCAGGGAGGACCTATAATTCACCCCTCCACTTT. Translating it yields CASQTTAGRTYNSPLHF. Full variable domain (missing parts from reference TRBV19 and TRBJ1-6): DGGITQSPKYLFRKEGQNVTLSCEQNLNHDAMYWYRQDPGQGLRLIYYSQIVNDFQKGDIAEGYSVSREKKESFPLTVTSAQKNPTAFYLCASQTTAGRTYNSPLHFGNGTRLTVT.

The V and J genes are TRBV6-5 and TRBJ1-1, with a tentative D call TRBD1 (5 bases). This CDR3 is 15 amino acids long. Germline loops: CDR1 MNHEY, CDR2 SVGAGI. V was cut by 7 bases and J by 4 bases, with 19 bases left in between. CDR3 residues: CASIRSHGRGTEAFF. The CDR3 coding sequence is TGTGCCAGCATACGCAGTCATGGGAGGGGCACTGAAGCTTTCTTT.

CDR3 residues: CASSDRASNSPLHF. For the CDR3, the DNA is TGTGCCAGCAGTGACAGGGCGAGTAATTCACCCCTCCACTTT. This chain uses TRBV6-4 with TRBJ1-6, with D hard to call. The CDR3 contains 14 residues. V was trimmed by 2 bases and J by 6 bases, leaving 8 bases between them. CDR1 MRHNA and CDR2 SNTAGT come from the germline V gene.

The rearrangement links TRBV14 to TRBJ2-5; D is unclear. Germline V lookup: CDR1 SGHDN, CDR2 FVKESK. V was clipped by 1 base and J by 4 bases, with 7 bases between them. This CDR3 region has 13 residues. CDR3 sequence: CASSQGGAETQYF. The DNA of the CDR3 is TGTGCCAGCAGCCAAGGAGGAGCAGAGACCCAGTACTTC.